The source of this T cell receptor beta chain is a study of blood T cell repertoires in COVID-19. Trimming cost V 1 base and J 1 base, with 8 bases left between them. The CDR3 is 14 amino acids. From germline, CDR1 is SGDLS and CDR2 YYNGEE. Method: immunoSEQ multiplex PCR; TCRdb's copy keeps in-frame clones and lacks some. The table lists 200,000 to 300,000 clones, about 88% of them singletons. The chain couples TRBV9 to TRBJ1-1; tentative D call: TRBD1 (5 bases). The sample comprised peripheral blood. The receptor's source is a man aged 60 to 69 who had recovered from COVID-19. CDR3 bases: TGTGCCAGCAGCGTACTGGGGGGGAACACTGAAGCTTTCTTT. Its translation: CASSVLGGNTEAFF. Complete variable domain (other parts from reference TRBV9 and TRBJ1-1): DSGVTQTPKHLITATGQRVTLRCSPRSGDLSVYWYQQSLDQGLQFLIQYYNGEERAKGNILERFSAQQFPDLHSELNLSSLELGDSALYFCASSVLGGNTEAFFGQGTRLTVV.